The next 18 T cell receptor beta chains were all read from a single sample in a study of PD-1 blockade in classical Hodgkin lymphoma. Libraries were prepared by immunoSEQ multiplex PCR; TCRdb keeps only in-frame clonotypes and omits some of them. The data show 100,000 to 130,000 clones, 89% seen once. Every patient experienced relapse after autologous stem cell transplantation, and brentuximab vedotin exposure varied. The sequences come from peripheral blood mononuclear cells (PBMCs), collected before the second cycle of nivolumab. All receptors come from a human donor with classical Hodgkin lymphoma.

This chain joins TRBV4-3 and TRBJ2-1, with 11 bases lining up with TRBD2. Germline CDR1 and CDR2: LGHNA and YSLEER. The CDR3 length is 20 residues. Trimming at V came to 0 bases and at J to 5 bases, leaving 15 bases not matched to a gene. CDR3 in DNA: TGCGCCAGCAGCCAAGACACCTCCTCAGCCGGGACTAGCGGTGACAATGAGCAGTTCTTC. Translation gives CASSQDTSSAGTSGDNEQFF.

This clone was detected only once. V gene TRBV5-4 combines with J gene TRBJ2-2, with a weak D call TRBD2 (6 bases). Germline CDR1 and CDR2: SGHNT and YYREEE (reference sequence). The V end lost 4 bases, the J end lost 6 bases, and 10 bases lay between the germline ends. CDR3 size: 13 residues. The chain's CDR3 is CASSGGLSGELFF. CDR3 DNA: TGTGCCAGCAGCGGGGGGTTGTCCGGGGAGCTGTTTTTT. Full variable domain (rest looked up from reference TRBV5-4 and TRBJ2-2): ETGVTQSPTHLIKTRGQQVTLRCSSQSGHNTVSWYQQALGQGPQFIFQYYREEENGRGNFPPRFSGLQFPNYSSELNVNALELDDSALYLCASSGGLSGELFFGEGSRLTVL.

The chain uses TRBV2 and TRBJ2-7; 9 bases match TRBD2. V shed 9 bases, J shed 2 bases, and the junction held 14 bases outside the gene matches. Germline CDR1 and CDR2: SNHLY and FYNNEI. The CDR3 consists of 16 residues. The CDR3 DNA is TGTGCCAGTGTGGGTAGGGTAGCGGGAGTTCCCTACGAGCAGTACTTC. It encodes CASVGRVAGVPYEQYF.

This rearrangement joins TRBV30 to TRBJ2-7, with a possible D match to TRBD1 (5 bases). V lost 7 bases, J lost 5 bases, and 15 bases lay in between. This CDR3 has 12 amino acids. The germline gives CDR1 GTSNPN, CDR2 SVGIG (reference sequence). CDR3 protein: CASLLRQNEQYF. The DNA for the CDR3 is TGTGCCTCCCTTTTGCGACAGAACGAGCAGTACTTC. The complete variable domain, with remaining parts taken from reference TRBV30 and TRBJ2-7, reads SQTIHQWPATLVQPVGSPLSLECTVEGTSNPNLYWYRQAAGRGLQLLFYSVGIGQISSEVPQNLSASRPQDRQFILSSKKLLLSDSGFYLCASLLRQNEQYFGPGTRLTVT.

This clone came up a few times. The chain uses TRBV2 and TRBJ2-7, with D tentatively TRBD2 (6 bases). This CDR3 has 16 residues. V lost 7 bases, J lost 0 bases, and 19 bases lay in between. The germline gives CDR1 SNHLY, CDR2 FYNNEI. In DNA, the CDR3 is TGTGCCAGCAAAAGGGAGGACATCACCACCTCCTACGAGCAGTACTTC. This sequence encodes CASKREDITTSYEQYF.

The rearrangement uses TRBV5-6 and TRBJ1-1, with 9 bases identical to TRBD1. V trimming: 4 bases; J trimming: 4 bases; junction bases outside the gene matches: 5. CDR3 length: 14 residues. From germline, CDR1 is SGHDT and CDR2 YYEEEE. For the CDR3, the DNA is TGTGCCAGCAGCCCAAGGACAGGGGCCACTGAAGCTTTCTTT. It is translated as CASSPRTGATEAFF.

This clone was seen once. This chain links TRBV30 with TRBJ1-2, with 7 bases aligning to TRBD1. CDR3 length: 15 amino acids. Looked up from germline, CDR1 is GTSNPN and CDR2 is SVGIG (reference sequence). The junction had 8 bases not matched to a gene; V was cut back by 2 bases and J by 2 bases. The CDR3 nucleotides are TGTGCCTGGAGTTACTTTGACAGGGCGAACTATGGCTACACCTTC. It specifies CAWSYFDRANYGYTF.

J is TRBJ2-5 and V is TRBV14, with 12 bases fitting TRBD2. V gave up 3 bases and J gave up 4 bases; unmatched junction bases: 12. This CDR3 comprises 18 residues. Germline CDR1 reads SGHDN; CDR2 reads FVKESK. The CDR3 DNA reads TGTGCCAGCAGCCAGAGGGTCCTAGCGGGAGGGCCGCGAGAGACCCAGTACTTC. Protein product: CASSQRVLAGGPRETQYF.

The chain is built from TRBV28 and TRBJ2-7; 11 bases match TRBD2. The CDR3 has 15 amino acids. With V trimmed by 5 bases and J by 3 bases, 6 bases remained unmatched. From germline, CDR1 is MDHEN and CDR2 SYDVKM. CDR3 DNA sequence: TGTGCCAGCAGTGGACTAGCGGGTTCCAACTACGAGCAGTACTTC. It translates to CASSGLAGSNYEQYF.

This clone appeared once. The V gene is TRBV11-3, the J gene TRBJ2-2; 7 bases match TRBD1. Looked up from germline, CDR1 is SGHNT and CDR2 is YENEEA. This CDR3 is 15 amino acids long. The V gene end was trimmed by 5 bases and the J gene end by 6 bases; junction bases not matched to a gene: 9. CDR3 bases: TGTGCCAGCAGCGACAGACAGGGAGTAGCCGGGGAGCTGTTTTTT. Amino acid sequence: CASSDRQGVAGELFF.

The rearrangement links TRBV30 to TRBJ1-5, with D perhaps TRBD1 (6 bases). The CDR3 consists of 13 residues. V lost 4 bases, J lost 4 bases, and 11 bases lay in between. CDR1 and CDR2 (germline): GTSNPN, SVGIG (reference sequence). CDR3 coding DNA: TGTGCCTGGACCCCAGGGGTTAATCAGCCCCAGCATTTT. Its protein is CAWTPGVNQPQHF.

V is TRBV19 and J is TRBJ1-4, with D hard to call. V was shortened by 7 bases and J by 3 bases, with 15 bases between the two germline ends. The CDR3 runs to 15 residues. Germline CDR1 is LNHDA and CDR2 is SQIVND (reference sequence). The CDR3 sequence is CASTTRSAPNEKLFF. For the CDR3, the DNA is TGTGCCAGTACCACTCGGTCAGCCCCTAATGAAAAACTGTTTTTT.

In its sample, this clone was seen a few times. CDR3 sequence reads: CASSLAHWGHDGYTF. DNA for the CDR3: TGTGCCAGCAGCTTAGCCCACTGGGGGCATGATGGCTACACCTTC. This sequence joins TRBV13 and TRBJ1-2, with D maybe TRBD1 (6 bases). With 1 base removed from V and 6 bases from J, the gap between germline ends came to 15 bases. The CDR3 totals 15 residues. Germline CDR1 PRHDT, CDR2 FYEKMQ (reference sequence).

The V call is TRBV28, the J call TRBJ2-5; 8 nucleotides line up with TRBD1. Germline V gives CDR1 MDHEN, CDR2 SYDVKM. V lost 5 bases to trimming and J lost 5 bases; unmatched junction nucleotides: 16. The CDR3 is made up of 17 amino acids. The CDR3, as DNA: TGTGCCAGCAGTCCCCCTAGGACAGGGATTTATCGGGAGACCCAGTACTTC. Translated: CASSPPRTGIYRETQYF.

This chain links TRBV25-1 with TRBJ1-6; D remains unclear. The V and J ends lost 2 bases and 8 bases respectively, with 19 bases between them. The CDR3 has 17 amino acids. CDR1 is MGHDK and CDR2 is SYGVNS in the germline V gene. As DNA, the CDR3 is TGTGCCAGCAGTGAACATCAGGACTCCGTATCGGATTCACCCCTCCACTTT. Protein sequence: CASSEHQDSVSDSPLHF.

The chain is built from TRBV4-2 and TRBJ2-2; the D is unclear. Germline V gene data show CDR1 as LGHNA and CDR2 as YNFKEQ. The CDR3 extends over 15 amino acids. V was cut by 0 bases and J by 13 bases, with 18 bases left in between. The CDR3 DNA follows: TGTGCCAGCAGCCAAGACAACCGCGACGGATATGGGCTGTTTTTT. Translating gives CASSQDNRDGYGLFF.

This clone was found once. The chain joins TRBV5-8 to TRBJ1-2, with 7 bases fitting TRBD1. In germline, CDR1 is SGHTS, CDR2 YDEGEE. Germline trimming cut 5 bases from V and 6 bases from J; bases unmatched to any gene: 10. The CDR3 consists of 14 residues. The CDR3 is CASSTTDRSHGYTF. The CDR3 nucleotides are TGTGCCAGCAGTACTACGGACAGGTCCCATGGCTACACCTTC.

The CDR3 bases are TGTGCCAGCAGCCCGGACCTACGGGGTGAGCAGTTCTTC. The encoded protein is CASSPDLRGEQFF. V and J are TRBV7-2 and TRBJ2-1; D is perhaps TRBD2 (5 bases). Germline V gene lookup returns CDR1 SGHTA and CDR2 FQGNSA. The CDR3 covers 13 residues. Trimming pared 5 bases from V and 9 bases from J, leaving 14 bases between.